The rows below give T cell receptor beta chains drawn from one sample of a study of CD8 T cells in Susac syndrome. TCRdb used MiXCR to reprocess the immunoSEQ multiplex PCR reads, holding one entry per CDR3 protein. The sample yields roughly 80,000 distinct CDR3 sequences, approximately 94% seen once. Sequenced material: CD8+ T cells from PBMCs. Receptor source: a human donor with Susac syndrome. Each CDR3 is given with its conserved first and last residue. D genes are given only for firm matches. For some rows the clone size is stated as once, few or many, or as a class when expanded; others skip it.

v_call: TRBV19
clone_size: NA
j_call: TRBJ2-5
d_call: NA
cdr3_aa: CASRRRDERGQETQYF
cdr3_nt: TGTGCCAGTAGACGAAGAGATGAACGGGGACAAGAGACCCAGTACTTC

v_call: TRBV7-9
clone_size: NA
j_call: TRBJ2-7
d_call: NA
cdr3_aa: CASRSGGYEQYF
cdr3_nt: TGTGCCAGCAGATCCGGGGGATACGAGCAGTACTTC

v_call: TRBV6-1
clone_size: NA
j_call: TRBJ2-7
d_call: TRBD2
cdr3_aa: CATGIRQGGRGGGREQYF
cdr3_nt: TGTGCCACCGGAATCCGACAGGGAGGCCGCGGGGGGGGACGCGAGCAGTACTTC

v_call: TRBV4-3
clone_size: NA
j_call: TRBJ1-1
d_call: NA
cdr3_aa: CASSLARSPTEAFF
cdr3_nt: TGCGCCAGCAGCCTAGCCAGAAGTCCCACTGAAGCTTTCTTT

v_call: TRBV29-1
clone_size: NA
j_call: TRBJ1-1
d_call: NA
cdr3_aa: CSVVGSKWPEAFF
cdr3_nt: TGCAGCGTTGTGGGGTCGAAGTGGCCTGAAGCTTTCTTT

v_call: TRBV9
clone_size: NA
j_call: TRBJ2-3
d_call: TRBD2
cdr3_aa: CASSAGSGGSTDTQYF
cdr3_nt: TGTGCCAGCAGCGCGGGAAGCGGGGGAAGCACAGATACGCAGTATTTT

v_call: TRBV27
clone_size: NA
j_call: TRBJ2-4
d_call: NA
cdr3_aa: CASGRPENIQYF
cdr3_nt: TGTGCCAGCGGTCGACCGGAGAACATTCAGTACTTC

v_call: TRBV9
clone_size: NA
j_call: TRBJ1-1
d_call: NA
cdr3_aa: CASSARTF
cdr3_nt: TGTGCCAGCAGCGCGAGGACCTTT

v_call: TRBV28
clone_size: NA
j_call: TRBJ1-2
d_call: NA
cdr3_aa: CASVRDGNYGYTF
cdr3_nt: TGTGCCAGCGTCCGGGACGGGAACTATGGCTACACCTTC

v_call: TRBV20-1
clone_size: NA
j_call: TRBJ2-7
d_call: TRBD1
cdr3_aa: CSATDRAKSYEQYF
cdr3_nt: TGCAGTGCAACCGACAGGGCCAAGTCCTACGAGCAGTACTTC

v_call: TRBV7-9
clone_size: NA
j_call: TRBJ2-7
d_call: NA
cdr3_aa: CASTLVGYEQYF
cdr3_nt: TGTGCCAGCACGCTAGTGGGCTACGAGCAGTACTTC

v_call: TRBV6-5
clone_size: NA
j_call: TRBJ2-5
d_call: NA
cdr3_aa: CASSYSRPGETQYF
cdr3_nt: TGTGCCAGCAGTTACTCGAGGCCCGGAGAGACCCAGTACTTC

v_call: TRBV27
clone_size: NA
j_call: TRBJ1-4
d_call: TRBD1
cdr3_aa: CASSLRDRKGEKLFF
cdr3_nt: TGTGCCAGCAGCCTAAGGGACAGGAAGGGGGAAAAACTGTTTTTT

v_call: TRBV7-9
clone_size: NA
j_call: TRBJ2-1
d_call: NA
cdr3_aa: CASSLAGARNEQFF
cdr3_nt: TGTGCCAGCAGCTTAGCAGGGGCTAGGAATGAGCAGTTCTTC

v_call: TRBV19
clone_size: NA
j_call: TRBJ1-4
d_call: NA
cdr3_aa: CAVKGPGKLFF
cdr3_nt: TGTGCCGTCAAAGGGCCGGGAAAACTGTTTTTT

v_call: TRBV6-5
clone_size: NA
j_call: TRBJ2-5
d_call: NA
cdr3_aa: CATNSYSGGQGTQYF
cdr3_nt: TGTGCCACCAACAGTTATAGTGGGGGACAAGGGACCCAGTACTTC

v_call: TRBV4-3
clone_size: NA
j_call: TRBJ2-7
d_call: NA
cdr3_aa: CASSPGTFYEQYF
cdr3_nt: TGCGCCAGCAGCCCCGGGACATTCTACGAGCAGTACTTC

v_call: TRBV15
clone_size: NA
j_call: TRBJ1-4
d_call: TRBD1
cdr3_aa: CATCPGGGGEKLFF
cdr3_nt: TGTGCCACCTGCCCCGGGGGAGGGGGCGAAAAACTGTTTTTT

v_call: TRBV2
clone_size: NA
j_call: TRBJ2-7
d_call: TRBD1
cdr3_aa: CASSAATGGSYEQYF
cdr3_nt: TGTGCCAGCAGTGCCGCAACAGGGGGTAGCTACGAGCAGTACTTC

v_call: TRBV9
clone_size: NA
j_call: TRBJ1-1
d_call: NA
cdr3_aa: CASSVASTEAFF
cdr3_nt: TGTGCCAGCAGCGTAGCGAGCACTGAAGCTTTCTTT

v_call: TRBV5-8
clone_size: NA
j_call: TRBJ2-1
d_call: TRBD2
cdr3_aa: CASRASGGSYNEQFF
cdr3_nt: TGTGCCAGCAGGGCTAGCGGGGGGTCATACAATGAGCAGTTCTTC

v_call: TRBV6-6
clone_size: NA
j_call: TRBJ2-3
d_call: NA
cdr3_aa: CASTGNSGTDTQYF
cdr3_nt: TGTGCCAGCACCGGGAATAGTGGCACAGATACGCAGTATTTT

v_call: TRBV20-1
clone_size: NA
j_call: TRBJ2-7
d_call: TRBD2
cdr3_aa: CSARDGGGYEQYF
cdr3_nt: TGCAGTGCTAGAGATGGGGGGGGCTACGAGCAGTACTTC

v_call: TRBV28
clone_size: NA
j_call: TRBJ1-5
d_call: TRBD1
cdr3_aa: CASSASGQGSAQHF
cdr3_nt: TGTGCCAGCAGTGCATCGGGACAGGGGTCAGCCCAGCATTTT

v_call: TRBV4-1
clone_size: NA
j_call: TRBJ2-1
d_call: NA
cdr3_aa: CASSQGRKGPGEQFF
cdr3_nt: TGCGCCAGCAGCCAAGGTAGGAAGGGGCCCGGTGAGCAGTTCTTC

v_call: TRBV3-1
clone_size: NA
j_call: TRBJ2-7
d_call: TRBD1
cdr3_aa: CASSRTGDDEQYF
cdr3_nt: TGTGCCAGCAGCAGGACAGGGGATGACGAGCAGTACTTC

v_call: TRBV9
clone_size: NA
j_call: TRBJ2-2
d_call: NA
cdr3_aa: CASQQGPGELFF
cdr3_nt: TGTGCCAGTCAACAGGGCCCCGGGGAGCTGTTTTTT

v_call: TRBV9
clone_size: NA
j_call: TRBJ2-3
d_call: TRBD1
cdr3_aa: CASSGTGPDTQYF
cdr3_nt: TGTGCCAGCAGCGGGACAGGGCCAGATACGCAGTATTTT

v_call: TRBV9
clone_size: NA
j_call: TRBJ1-1
d_call: NA
cdr3_aa: CASSPGPPEAFF
cdr3_nt: TGTGCCAGCAGCCCGGGACCGCCTGAAGCTTTCTTT

v_call: TRBV20-1
clone_size: NA
j_call: TRBJ2-1
d_call: TRBD1
cdr3_aa: CSVTGGDYNEQFF
cdr3_nt: TGCAGTGTTACAGGGGGCGATTACAATGAGCAGTTCTTC

v_call: TRBV24-1
clone_size: NA
j_call: TRBJ2-5
d_call: NA
cdr3_aa: CATSESGETQYF
cdr3_nt: TGTGCCACCAGTGAATCTGGGGAGACCCAGTACTTC

v_call: TRBV7-9
clone_size: once
j_call: TRBJ1-4
d_call: TRBD1
cdr3_aa: CASSGQGFNEKLFF
cdr3_nt: TGTGCCAGCAGCGGACAGGGGTTCAATGAAAAACTGTTTTTT

v_call: TRBV2
clone_size: NA
j_call: TRBJ1-2
d_call: NA
cdr3_aa: CASSENGYTF
cdr3_nt: TGTGCCAGCAGTGAAAACGGCTACACCTTC

v_call: TRBV7-2
clone_size: NA
j_call: TRBJ2-1
d_call: NA
cdr3_aa: CASSLRWYNEQFF
cdr3_nt: TGTGCCAGCAGCTTGAGGTGGTACAATGAGCAGTTCTTC

v_call: TRBV12-3/TRBV12-4
clone_size: once
j_call: TRBJ2-5
d_call: NA
cdr3_aa: CASRLSDSGETQYF
cdr3_nt: TGTGCCAGCAGATTGAGTGACAGTGGTGAGACCCAGTACTTC

v_call: TRBV24-1
clone_size: NA
j_call: TRBJ2-7
d_call: NA
cdr3_aa: CATSDPSYEQYF
cdr3_nt: TGTGCCACCAGTGATCCCTCGTACGAGCAGTACTTC

v_call: TRBV6-4
clone_size: NA
j_call: TRBJ2-3
d_call: NA
cdr3_aa: CASSDSGGRDTQYF
cdr3_nt: TGTGCCAGCAGTGACTCGGGGGGCCGGGATACGCAGTATTTT

v_call: TRBV24-1
clone_size: NA
j_call: TRBJ2-1
d_call: NA
cdr3_aa: CATSDSNPEDEQFF
cdr3_nt: TGTGCCACCAGTGATTCCAACCCAGAGGATGAGCAGTTCTTC

v_call: TRBV12-3/TRBV12-4
clone_size: NA
j_call: TRBJ2-4
d_call: TRBD2
cdr3_aa: CASSYSGASKNIQYF
cdr3_nt: TGTGCCAGCAGTTATAGCGGGGCATCCAAAAACATTCAGTACTTC